A selection of T cell receptor beta chains follows, all from one sample in a study of blood T cell repertoires in COVID-19. Profiling relied on immunoSEQ multiplex PCR, and the TCRdb table lists in-frame clones only, not all of them. The data contain over 250,000 clones, around 86% of them singletons. Sequenced sample: PBMCs or T cells enriched from blood (not recorded which). These receptors were collected from a young woman who had recovered from COVID-19. The CDR3 runs from the conserved cysteine through the conserved F or W. A D gene is named only where the DNA matches it firmly. Size values are once, few and many counts, or a class for expanded clones, and some rows have none.

TRBD2,TRBV5-4,TRBJ2-1,-,CASSPGTSGGVDYNEQFF,TGTGCCAGCAGCCCCGGGACTAGCGGGGGGGTTGACTACAATGAGCAGTTCTTC
TRBD2,TRBV30,TRBJ2-3,-,CALRPWAGGPSDTQYF,TGTGCCCTCAGACCGTGGGCGGGGGGGCCTTCAGATACGCAGTATTTT
-,TRBV5-6,TRBJ2-7,-,CASSLGTVGGFVAYEQYF,TGTGCCAGCAGCTTGGGGACAGTCGGGGGGTTCGTGGCCTACGAGCAGTACTTC
TRBD1,TRBV28,TRBJ2-2,-,CASSLVWDRGLRTGELFF,TGTGCCAGCAGTTTAGTTTGGGACAGGGGGCTCCGGACCGGGGAGCTGTTTTTT
-,TRBV19,TRBJ1-1,-,CASSIWDSRTEAFF,TGTGCCAGTAGTATCTGGGACTCCCGGACTGAAGCTTTCTTT
-,TRBV7-8,TRBJ1-5,-,CASSLESGESNQPQHF,TGTGCCAGCAGCTTAGAATCAGGGGAAAGCAATCAGCCCCAGCATTTT
-,TRBV27,TRBJ1-2,-,CASSKGQDGYTF,TGTGCCAGCAGTAAAGGACAAGATGGCTACACCTTC
-,TRBV7-8,TRBJ1-6,once,CASSITSGDNSPLHF,TGTGCCAGCAGCATTACCTCGGGGGATAATTCACCCCTCCACTTT
-,TRBV7-9,TRBJ1-1,-,CASSQDTENTEAFF,TGTGCCAGCAGCCAGGACACGGAGAACACTGAAGCTTTCTTT
TRBD1,TRBV29-1,TRBJ2-2,-,CSVETPGQGDTGELFF,TGCAGCGTTGAAACCCCGGGACAGGGGGACACCGGGGAGCTGTTTTTT
TRBD2,TRBV4-2,TRBJ2-2,-,CASSPGLAGGRRSTGELFF,TGTGCCAGCAGCCCGGGACTAGCGGGAGGAAGAAGAAGCACCGGGGAGCTGTTTTTT
-,TRBV5-1,TRBJ1-4,-,CASSPRGGEGEKLFF,TGCGCCAGCAGCCCCCGCGGGGGGGAGGGCGAAAAACTGTTTTTT
TRBD1,TRBV27,TRBJ2-7,-,CASSLSGTGGDFYEQYF,TGTGCCAGCAGTTTATCTGGGACAGGGGGCGATTTCTACGAGCAGTACTTC
-,TRBV5-1,TRBJ2-1,-,CASSMSNEQFF,TGCGCCAGCAGCATGAGCAATGAGCAGTTCTTC
-,TRBV3-1/TRBV3-2,TRBJ2-1,-,CASSPGFGGGPYEQFF,TGTGCCAGCAGCCCAGGGTTCGGGGGAGGCCCGTATGAGCAGTTCTTC
-,TRBV5-1,TRBJ1-6,-,CASSSELGNNSPLHF,TGCGCCAGCAGCTCCGAACTAGGGAATAATTCACCCCTCCACTTT
-,TRBV28,TRBJ1-1,-,CASSLLQNTEAFF,TGTGCCAGCAGTTTATTACAGAACACTGAAGCTTTCTTT
TRBD2,TRBV28,TRBJ2-4,-,CASTASGGGAKNIQYF,TGTGCCAGCACCGCTAGCGGCGGGGGAGCCAAAAACATTCAGTACTTC
-,TRBV9,TRBJ1-2,-,CASSLNYGYTF,TGTGCCAGCAGCCTGAACTATGGCTACACCTTC
-,TRBV6-2/TRBV6-3,TRBJ1-2,-,CASSPDGGPYGYTF,TGTGCCAGCAGCCCGGACGGGGGGCCCTATGGCTACACCTTC
-,TRBV10-2,TRBJ2-1,-,CASSESAGGFYNEQFF,TGCGCCAGCAGTGAGTCTGCGGGTGGGTTTTACAATGAGCAGTTCTTC
-,TRBV5-1,TRBJ1-6,-,CASSLVGGGYNSPLHF,TGCGCCAGCAGCTTGGTGGGGGGAGGCTATAATTCACCCCTCCACTTT
-,TRBV30,TRBJ2-7,once,CAWSVRRLALGEQYF,TGTGCCTGGAGTGTAAGGCGCCTAGCTCTTGGCGAGCAGTACTTC
-,TRBV30,TRBJ2-7,-,CAWSVVRQGPVEEQYF,TGTGCCTGGAGTGTAGTTCGGCAGGGCCCTGTGGAGGAGCAGTACTTC
-,TRBV6-1,TRBJ1-5,-,CASSEYKGSNQPQHF,TGTGCCAGCAGTGAATATAAGGGGAGCAATCAGCCCCAGCATTTT
-,TRBV7-9,TRBJ1-4,once,CASSSPREKLFF,TGTGCCAGCAGCTCCCCCCGGGAAAAACTGTTTTTT
-,TRBV6-5,TRBJ1-4,-,CATSPELLEKLFF,TGTGCCACATCTCCGGAGTTGTTGGAAAAACTGTTTTTT
TRBD2,TRBV2,TRBJ2-1,-,CASGDYLYNEQFF,TGTGCCAGCGGGGACTACCTCTACAATGAGCAGTTCTTC
-,TRBV29-1,TRBJ1-2,-,CSGREGPYGYTF,TGCAGCGGTCGGGAGGGACCGTATGGCTACACCTTC
TRBD2,TRBV9,TRBJ2-3,-,CASSVLAGTDTQYF,TGTGCCAGCAGCGTGCTAGCGGGTACAGATACGCAGTATTTT
-,TRBV25-1,TRBJ2-5,-,CASSEYKGVGETQYF,TGTGCCAGCAGTGAATATAAAGGGGTTGGGGAGACCCAGTACTTC
TRBD2,TRBV7-7,TRBJ2-5,-,CASSLGPSGGPGSQYF,TGTGCCAGCAGCTTAGGGCCTAGCGGTGGCCCGGGGTCCCAGTACTTC
-,TRBV1,TRBJ2-1,-,CTSSRGGTSGGSYNEQFF,TGCACCAGCAGCCGCGGAGGGACTAGCGGGGGGTCCTACAATGAGCAGTTCTTC
TRBD1,TRBV15,TRBJ1-2,-,CATSRERTGPNYGYTF,TGTGCCACCAGCAGAGAGAGGACAGGGCCGAACTATGGCTACACCTTC
TRBD2,TRBV27,TRBJ2-1,once,CASSLSSGRVDEQFF,TGTGCCAGCAGTTTATCGAGCGGGAGGGTCGATGAGCAGTTCTTC
-,TRBV7-9,TRBJ2-6,-,CASSPRSGANVLTF,TGTGCCAGCAGCCCCAGGTCCGGGGCCAACGTCCTGACTTTC
-,TRBV6-4,TRBJ1-1,-,CASSAAGVTEAFF,TGTGCCAGCAGTGCGGCAGGGGTTACTGAAGCTTTCTTT
TRBD2,TRBV27,TRBJ2-7,few,CASSLSTSGIYEQYF,TGTGCCAGCAGTTTAAGTACTAGCGGAATCTACGAGCAGTACTTC
TRBD2,TRBV27,TRBJ2-1,-,CASSLGLAGKNEQFF,TGTGCCAGCAGTTTAGGGCTAGCGGGAAAGAATGAGCAGTTCTTC
TRBD1,TRBV6-1,TRBJ2-7,-,CASSERGTGGLYEQYF,TGTGCCAGCAGTGAACGGGGGACAGGGGGCTTATACGAGCAGTACTTC
TRBD1,TRBV19,TRBJ1-2,once,CASSFLDRNHGYTF,TGTGCCAGTAGTTTTCTGGACAGGAACCATGGCTACACCTTC
-,TRBV5-1,TRBJ1-2,-,CASSLDSFGGYTF,TGCGCCAGCAGCTTGGATAGCTTCGGGGGCTACACCTTC
-,TRBV4-3,TRBJ1-3,-,CASSPGRAFGNTIYF,TGCGCCAGCAGCCCCGGGAGGGCCTTTGGAAACACCATATATTTT
-,TRBV18,TRBJ2-7,-,CASSPRGLDSYSYEQYF,TGTGCCAGCTCACCTCGGGGGTTAGACAGCTACTCCTACGAGCAGTACTTC
TRBD2,TRBV28,TRBJ2-7,-,CASSFSGGRGAYEQYF,TGTGCCAGCAGTTTTTCGGGCGGGAGGGGTGCCTACGAGCAGTACTTC
TRBD1,TRBV19,TRBJ1-6,-,CASSIAGQRMDSPLHF,TGTGCCAGTAGTATCGCGGGACAGAGAATGGATTCACCCCTCCACTTT
-,TRBV30,TRBJ2-5,-,CAWSVRDIATQYF,TGTGCCTGGAGTGTTCGAGACATCGCGACCCAGTACTTC
-,TRBV28,TRBJ1-1,-,CASSFYTEAFF,TGTGCCAGCAGCTTCTACACTGAAGCTTTCTTT
TRBD2,TRBV27,TRBJ2-2,few,CASSHPGTSGANTGELFF,TGTGCCAGCAGTCACCCGGGGACTAGCGGCGCGAACACCGGGGAGCTGTTTTTT
-,TRBV7-8,TRBJ1-6,-,CASSLGGGRSPLHF,TGTGCCAGCAGTCTGGGCGGGGGAAGGTCACCCCTCCACTTT
-,TRBV28,TRBJ1-4,-,CASSFLQHDEKLFF,TGTGCCAGCAGTTTTCTCCAACACGATGAAAAACTGTTTTTT
TRBD1,TRBV9,TRBJ1-2,-,CASSAEDRAFGYTF,TGTGCCAGCAGCGCAGAGGACAGGGCCTTTGGCTACACCTTC
TRBD2,TRBV9,TRBJ2-1,-,CASSAGLADNEQFF,TGTGCCAGCAGCGCGGGACTAGCGGACAATGAGCAGTTCTTC
TRBD1,TRBV28,TRBJ1-1,-,CASSFGVTGGSTEAFF,TGTGCCAGCAGTTTCGGGGTTACAGGGGGAAGTACTGAAGCTTTCTTT
-,TRBV18,TRBJ2-5,-,CASSPRGGETQYF,TGTGCCAGCTCACCAAGAGGGGGAGAGACCCAGTACTTC
-,TRBV18,TRBJ1-1,-,CASSARDSMRTEAFF,TGTGCCAGCTCAGCCCGGGACTCTATGCGCACTGAAGCTTTCTTT